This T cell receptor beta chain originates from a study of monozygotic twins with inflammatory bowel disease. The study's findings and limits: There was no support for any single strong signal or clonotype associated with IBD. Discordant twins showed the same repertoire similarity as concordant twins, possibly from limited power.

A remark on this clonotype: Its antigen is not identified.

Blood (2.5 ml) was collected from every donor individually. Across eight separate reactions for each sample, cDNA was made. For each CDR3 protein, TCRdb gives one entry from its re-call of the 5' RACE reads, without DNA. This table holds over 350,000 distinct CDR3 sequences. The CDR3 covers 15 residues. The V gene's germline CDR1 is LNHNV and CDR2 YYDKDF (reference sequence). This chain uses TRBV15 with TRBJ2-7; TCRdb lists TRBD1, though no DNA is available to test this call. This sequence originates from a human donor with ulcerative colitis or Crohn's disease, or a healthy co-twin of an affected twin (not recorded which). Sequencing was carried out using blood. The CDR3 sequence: CATSGDRLAPYEQYF.